This T cell receptor beta chain stems from a study of shared clonotypes between healthy human individuals. TCRdb's copy holds only in-frame clones and misses some; the assay was immunoSEQ multiplex PCR. The table shows under 300,000 clones, with 65% to 70% occurring only once. CDR3 length: 16 residues. The germline V and J ends were trimmed by 7 bases and 0 bases, with 15 bases remaining between them. Germline values: CDR1 SNHLY, CDR2 FYNNEI. The specimen was memory CD4+ T cells sorted from blood. Subset denoted: CD45RA-negative fraction. This TCR was sampled from a man aged 25 to 40 in good health. This chain uses TRBV2 with TRBJ1-4, with D uncertain. The CDR3 reads CASIAHGGATNEKLFF. Here the CDR3 DNA reads TGTGCCAGCATTGCCCACGGAGGCGCAACTAATGAAAAACTGTTTTTT. Together with reference TRBV2 and TRBJ1-4, the CDR3 gives the full variable domain: EPEVTQTPSHQVTQMGQEVILRCVPISNHLYFYWYRQILGQKVEFLVSFYNNEISEKSEIFDDQFSVERPDGSNFTLKIRSTKLEDSAMYFCASIAHGGATNEKLFFGSGTQLSVL.